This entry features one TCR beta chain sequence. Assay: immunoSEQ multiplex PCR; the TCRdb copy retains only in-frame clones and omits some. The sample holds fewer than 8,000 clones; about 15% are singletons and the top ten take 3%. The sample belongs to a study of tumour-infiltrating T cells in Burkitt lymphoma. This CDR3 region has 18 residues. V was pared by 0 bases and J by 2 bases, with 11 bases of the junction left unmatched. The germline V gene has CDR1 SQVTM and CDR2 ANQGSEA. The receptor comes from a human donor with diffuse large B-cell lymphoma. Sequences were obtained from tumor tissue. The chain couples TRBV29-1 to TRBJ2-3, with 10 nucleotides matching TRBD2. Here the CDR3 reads CSVEDSPTSGTNTDTQYF. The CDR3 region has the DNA TGCAGCGTTGAAGATAGTCCAACTAGCGGGACAAACACAGATACGCAGTATTTT.